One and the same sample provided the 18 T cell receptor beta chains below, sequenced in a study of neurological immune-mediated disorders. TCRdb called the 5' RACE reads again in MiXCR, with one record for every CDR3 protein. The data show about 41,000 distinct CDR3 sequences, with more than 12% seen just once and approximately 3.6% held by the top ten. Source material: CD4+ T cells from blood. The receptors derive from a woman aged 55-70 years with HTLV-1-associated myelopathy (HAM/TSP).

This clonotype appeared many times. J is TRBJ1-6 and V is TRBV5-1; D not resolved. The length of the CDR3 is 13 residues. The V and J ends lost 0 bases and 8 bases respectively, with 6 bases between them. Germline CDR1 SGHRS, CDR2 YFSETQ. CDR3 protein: CASSLAGYSPLHF. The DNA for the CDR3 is TGCGCCAGCAGCTTGGCGGGGTATTCACCCCTCCACTTT.

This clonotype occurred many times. CDR3: CASSPDPQENTEAFF. The CDR3 bases are TGCGCCAGCAGCCCGGACCCACAGGAGAACACTGAAGCTTTCTTT. The chain recombines TRBV5-1 with TRBJ1-1, with D perhaps matching TRBD1 (5 bases). Trimming left V 4 bases short and J 1 base short, with 14 bases between. The CDR3 is 15 amino acids. Germline V CDR1 and CDR2: SGHRS, YFSETQ.

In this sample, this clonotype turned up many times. The DNA for the CDR3 is TGCAGTGCACCTATCAACACTGAAGCTTTCTTT. Translated, it gives CSAPINTEAFF. The chain has TRBV20-1 and TRBJ1-1; no definite D call. The CDR3 contains 11 residues. The V gene lost 6 bases and the J gene lost 2 bases, with 7 bases spanning the gap. The germline gives CDR1 DFQATT, CDR2 SNEGSKA (reference sequence).

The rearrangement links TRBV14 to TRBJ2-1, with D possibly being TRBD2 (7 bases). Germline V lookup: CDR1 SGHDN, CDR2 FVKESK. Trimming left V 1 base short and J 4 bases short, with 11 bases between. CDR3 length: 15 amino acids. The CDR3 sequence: CASSQVAGAYNEQFF. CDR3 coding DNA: TGTGCCAGCAGCCAAGTTGCGGGGGCGTACAATGAGCAGTTCTTC.

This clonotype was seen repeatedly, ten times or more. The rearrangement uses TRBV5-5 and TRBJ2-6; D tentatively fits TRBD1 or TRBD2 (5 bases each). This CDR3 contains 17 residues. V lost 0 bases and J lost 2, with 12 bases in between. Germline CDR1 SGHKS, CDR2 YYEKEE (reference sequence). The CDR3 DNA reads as TGTGCCAGCAGCTTGGTACCGACGGGGCCTGGGGCCAACGTCCTGACTTTC. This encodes CASSLVPTGPGANVLTF.

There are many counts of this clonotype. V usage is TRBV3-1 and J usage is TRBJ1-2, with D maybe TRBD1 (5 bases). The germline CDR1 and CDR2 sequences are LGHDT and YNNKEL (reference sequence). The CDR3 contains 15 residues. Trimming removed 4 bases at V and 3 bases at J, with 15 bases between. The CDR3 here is CASSPTLGEDYGYTF. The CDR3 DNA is TGTGCCAGCAGCCCCACCCTGGGGGAGGACTATGGCTACACCTTC.

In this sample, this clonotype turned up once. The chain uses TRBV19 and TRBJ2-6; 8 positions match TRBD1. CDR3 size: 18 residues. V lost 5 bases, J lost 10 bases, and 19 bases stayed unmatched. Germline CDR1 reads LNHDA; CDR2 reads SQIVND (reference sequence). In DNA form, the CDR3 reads TGTGCCAGTAGTGCCAACAGGGGGGTCCTATCTGGGTCTAACGTCCTGACTTTC. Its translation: CASSANRGVLSGSNVLTF.

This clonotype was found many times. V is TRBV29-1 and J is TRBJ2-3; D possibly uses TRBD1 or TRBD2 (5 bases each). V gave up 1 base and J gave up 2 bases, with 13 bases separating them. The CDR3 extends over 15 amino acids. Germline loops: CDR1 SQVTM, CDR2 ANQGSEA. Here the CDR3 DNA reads TGCAGCGTTGAAGTGACGGGGACCTACACAGATACGCAGTATTTT. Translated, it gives CSVEVTGTYTDTQYF.

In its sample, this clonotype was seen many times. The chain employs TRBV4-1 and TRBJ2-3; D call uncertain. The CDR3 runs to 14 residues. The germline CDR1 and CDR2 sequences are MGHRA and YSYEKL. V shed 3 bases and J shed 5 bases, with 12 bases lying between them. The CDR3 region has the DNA TGCGCCAGCAGCCAGAGAGCGAGAGGAGATACGCAGTATTTT. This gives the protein CASSQRARGDTQYF.

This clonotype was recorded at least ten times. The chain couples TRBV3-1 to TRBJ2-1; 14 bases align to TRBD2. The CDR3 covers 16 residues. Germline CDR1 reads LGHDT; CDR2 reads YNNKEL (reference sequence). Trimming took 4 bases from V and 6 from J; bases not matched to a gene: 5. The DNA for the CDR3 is TGTGCCAGCAGCCGCTCAGGGACTAGCGGGGGCAATGAGCAGTTCTTC. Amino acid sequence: CASSRSGTSGGNEQFF.

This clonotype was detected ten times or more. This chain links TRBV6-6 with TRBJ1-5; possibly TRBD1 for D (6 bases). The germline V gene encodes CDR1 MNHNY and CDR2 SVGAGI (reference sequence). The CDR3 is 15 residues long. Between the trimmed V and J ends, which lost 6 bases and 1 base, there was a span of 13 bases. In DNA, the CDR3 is TGTGCCAGCAGACTCCCAGGGGAGAGCAATCAGCCCCAGCATTTT. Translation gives CASRLPGESNQPQHF.

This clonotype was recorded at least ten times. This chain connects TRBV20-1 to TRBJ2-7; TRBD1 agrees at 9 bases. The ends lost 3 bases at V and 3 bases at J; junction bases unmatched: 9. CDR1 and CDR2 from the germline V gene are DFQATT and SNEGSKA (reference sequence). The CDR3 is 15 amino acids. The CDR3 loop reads CSARKGQGPDYEQYF. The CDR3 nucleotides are TGCAGTGCTAGGAAGGGACAGGGCCCCGACTACGAGCAGTACTTC.

Here the CDR3 DNA reads TGTGCCAGCAAATTCTCCGGGGGGGCCGACAACATTCAGTACTTC. It encodes CASKFSGGADNIQYF. The rearrangement joins TRBV6-1 to TRBJ2-4, with 8 positions matching TRBD2. Trimming removed 7 bases from V and 7 bases from J; junction bases left unmatched: 12. CDR3 length equals 15 residues. Looked up from germline, CDR1 is MNHNS and CDR2 is SASEGT.

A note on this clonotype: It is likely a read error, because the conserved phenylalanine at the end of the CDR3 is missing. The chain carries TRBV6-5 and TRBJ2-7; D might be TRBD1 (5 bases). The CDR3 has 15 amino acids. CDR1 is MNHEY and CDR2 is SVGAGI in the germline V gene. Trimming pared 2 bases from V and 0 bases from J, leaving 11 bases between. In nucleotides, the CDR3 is TGTGCCAGCAGTTACGGCCAGGGCGACTCCTACGAGCAGTACTTA. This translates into CASSYGQGDSYEQYL.

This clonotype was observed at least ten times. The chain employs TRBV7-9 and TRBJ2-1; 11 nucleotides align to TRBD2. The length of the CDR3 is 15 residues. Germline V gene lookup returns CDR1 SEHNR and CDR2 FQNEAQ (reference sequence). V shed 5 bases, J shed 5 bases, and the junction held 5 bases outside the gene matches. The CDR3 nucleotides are TGTGCCAGCAGCCTGCTAGCGGGGGGCCACAATGAGCAGTTCTTC. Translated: CASSLLAGGHNEQFF.

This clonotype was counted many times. In DNA, the CDR3 is TGTGCCAGCAGCTTGGGAGGGGGCGTTACCAATCAGCCCCAGCATTTT. Translation: CASSLGGGVTNQPQHF. The chain combines TRBV5-6 with TRBJ1-5; 7 positions agree with TRBD1. J gave up 3 bases and V 0 bases, and 6 bases lay outside the gene matches. CDR1 is SGHDT and CDR2 is YYEEEE in the germline V gene. This CDR3 region has 16 residues.

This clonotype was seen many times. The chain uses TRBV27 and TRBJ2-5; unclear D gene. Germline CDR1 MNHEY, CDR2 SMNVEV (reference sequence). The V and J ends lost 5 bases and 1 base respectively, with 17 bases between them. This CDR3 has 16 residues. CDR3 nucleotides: TGTGCCAGCAGTAAAAAAATCGTGCGGTTCCAAGAGACCCAGTACTTC. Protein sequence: CASSKKIVRFQETQYF.

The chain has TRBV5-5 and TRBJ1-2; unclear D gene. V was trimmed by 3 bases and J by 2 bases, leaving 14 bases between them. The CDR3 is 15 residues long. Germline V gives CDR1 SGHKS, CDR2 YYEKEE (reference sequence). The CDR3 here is CASSSSGLRNYGYTF. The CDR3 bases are TGTGCCAGCAGCTCATCCGGGTTACGCAACTATGGCTACACCTTC.